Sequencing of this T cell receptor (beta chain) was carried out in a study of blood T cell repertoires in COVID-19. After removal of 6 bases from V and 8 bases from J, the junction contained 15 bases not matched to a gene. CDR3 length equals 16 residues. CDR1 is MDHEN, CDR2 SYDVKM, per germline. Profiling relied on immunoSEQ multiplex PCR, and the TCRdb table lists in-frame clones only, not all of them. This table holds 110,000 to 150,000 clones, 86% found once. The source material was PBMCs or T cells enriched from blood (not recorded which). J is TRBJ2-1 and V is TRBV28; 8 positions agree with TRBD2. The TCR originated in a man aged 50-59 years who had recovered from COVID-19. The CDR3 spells CASSYGGAPVGHEQFF. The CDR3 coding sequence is TGTGCCAGCAGCTACGGGGGGGCCCCGGTGGGCCATGAGCAGTTCTTC.